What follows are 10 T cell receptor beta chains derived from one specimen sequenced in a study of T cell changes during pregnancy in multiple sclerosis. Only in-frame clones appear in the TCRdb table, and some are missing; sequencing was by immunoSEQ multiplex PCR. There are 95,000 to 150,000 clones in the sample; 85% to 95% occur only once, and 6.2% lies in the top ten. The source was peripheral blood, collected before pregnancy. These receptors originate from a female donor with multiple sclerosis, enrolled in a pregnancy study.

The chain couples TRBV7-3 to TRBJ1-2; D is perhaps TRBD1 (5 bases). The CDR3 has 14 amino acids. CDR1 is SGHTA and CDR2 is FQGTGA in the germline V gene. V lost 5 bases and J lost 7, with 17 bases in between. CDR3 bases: TGTGCCAGCAGCCTAGATGGGCAGGGTAGTGGCTACACCTTC. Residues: CASSLDGQGSGYTF.

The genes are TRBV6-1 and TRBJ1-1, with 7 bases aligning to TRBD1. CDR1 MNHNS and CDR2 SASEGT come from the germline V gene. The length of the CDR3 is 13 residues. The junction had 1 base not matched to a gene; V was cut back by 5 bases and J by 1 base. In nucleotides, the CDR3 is TGTGCCAGCAGTAACAGGGGGAACACTGAAGCTTTCTTT. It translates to CASSNRGNTEAFF.

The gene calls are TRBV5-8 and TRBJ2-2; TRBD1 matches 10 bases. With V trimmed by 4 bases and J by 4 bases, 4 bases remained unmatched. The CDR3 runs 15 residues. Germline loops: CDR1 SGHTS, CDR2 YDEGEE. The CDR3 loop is CASSRTGGATGELFF. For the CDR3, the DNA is TGTGCCAGCAGCCGGACAGGGGGTGCCACCGGGGAGCTGTTTTTT.

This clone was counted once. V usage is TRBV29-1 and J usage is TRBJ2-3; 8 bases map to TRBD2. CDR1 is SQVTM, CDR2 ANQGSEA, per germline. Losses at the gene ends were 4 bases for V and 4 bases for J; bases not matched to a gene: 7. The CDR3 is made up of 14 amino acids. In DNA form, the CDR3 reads TGCAGCGTTGGACCGGGGGGGGGTGCAGATACGCAGTATTTT. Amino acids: CSVGPGGGADTQYF.

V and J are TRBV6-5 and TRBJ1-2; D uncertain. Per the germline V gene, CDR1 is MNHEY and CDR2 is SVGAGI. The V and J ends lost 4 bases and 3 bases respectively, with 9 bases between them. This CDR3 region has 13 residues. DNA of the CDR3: TGTGCCAGCAGTTCCCCGGGATACTATGGCTACACCTTC. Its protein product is CASSSPGYYGYTF.

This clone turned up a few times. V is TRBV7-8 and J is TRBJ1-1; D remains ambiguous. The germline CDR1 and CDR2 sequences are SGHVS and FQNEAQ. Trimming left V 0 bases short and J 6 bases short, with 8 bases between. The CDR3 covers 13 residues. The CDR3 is CASSLAGKAEAFF. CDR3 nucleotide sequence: TGTGCCAGCAGCTTAGCCGGGAAAGCTGAAGCTTTCTTT.

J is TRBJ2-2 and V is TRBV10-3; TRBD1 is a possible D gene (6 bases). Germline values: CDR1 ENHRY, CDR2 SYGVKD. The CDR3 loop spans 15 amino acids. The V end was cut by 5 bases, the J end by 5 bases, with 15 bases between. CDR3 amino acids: CAISHEQGSTGELFF. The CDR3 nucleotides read TGTGCCATCAGTCATGAGCAGGGGTCTACCGGGGAGCTGTTTTTT.

The CDR3 nucleotides are TGTGCCAGCAGCTTCTCTGGGCCAGGGGGGAACACTGAAGCTTTCTTT. This codes for CASSFSGPGGNTEAFF. The V call is TRBV7-2, the J call TRBJ1-1; 7 bases fit TRBD1. V shed 3 bases and J 1 base; nucleotides not matched to a gene: 8. This CDR3 region has 16 residues. The germline V gene has CDR1 SGHTA and CDR2 FQGNSA.

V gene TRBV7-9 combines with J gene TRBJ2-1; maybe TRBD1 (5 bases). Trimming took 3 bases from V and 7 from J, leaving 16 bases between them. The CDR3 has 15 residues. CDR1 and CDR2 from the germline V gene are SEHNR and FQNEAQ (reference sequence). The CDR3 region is CASSLTMTVSNEQFF. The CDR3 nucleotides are TGTGCCAGCAGCTTGACGATGACAGTTTCAAATGAGCAGTTCTTC.

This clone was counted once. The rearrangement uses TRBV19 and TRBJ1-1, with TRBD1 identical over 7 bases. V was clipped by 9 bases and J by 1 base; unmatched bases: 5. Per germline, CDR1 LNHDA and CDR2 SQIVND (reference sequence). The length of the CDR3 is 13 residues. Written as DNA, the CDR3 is TGTGCCAGCAACAGGGGCCGGAACACTGAAGCTTTCTTT. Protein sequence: CASNRGRNTEAFF.